The 2 T cell receptor beta chains in this list originate from one sample, sequenced in a study of identical twins listed by TCRdb under 2016. To prepare the library, 5' RACE was applied. Data came from an Illumina HiSeq 2000. TCRdb trimmed public reads at Q25 via fastp, called clones via MiXCR and kept in-frame beta chains. One record per CDR3 amino acid sequence lists the most common genes and DNA. Recorded for this sample are nearly 650,000 distinct CDR3 sequences; 7% to 7.5% of them occurred a single time. The ten largest make up roughly 1.6% of the sample. These data were also filed under a second study, of yellow fever vaccine responses in identical twins.

Material: PBMCs. Receptors originate from a woman aged 18 to 35 in good health.

The gene calls are TRBV18 and TRBJ2-1, with D tentatively TRBD1 (6 bases). The CDR3 spans 14 residues. Trimming stripped 0 bases from V and 7 bases from J, with 10 bases between. Germline V CDR1 and CDR2: KGHSH, LQKENI. In DNA, the CDR3 is TGTGCCAGCTCACCACCCCACAGGGAGAATGAGCAGTTCTTC. This translates into CASSPPHRENEQFF.

CDR3: CASSPGIYTGELFF. The CDR3 DNA sequence: TGTGCCAGCAGCCCAGGCATCTACACCGGGGAGCTGTTTTTT. The chain recombines TRBV7-3 with TRBJ2-2; no clear D gene. V was shortened by 5 bases and J by 3 bases, with 10 bases between the two germline ends. Germline V CDR1 and CDR2: SGHTA, FQGTGA. The CDR3 is 14 amino acids.